This entry describes one T cell receptor beta chain. The data belong to a study of blood T cell repertoires in COVID-19. Clones were sequenced by immunoSEQ multiplex PCR, and TCRdb holds only the in-frame ones, with some missing. Here the sample spans roughly 290,000 clones, around nine tenths being singletons. The CDR3 has 15 amino acids. The trim removed 5 bases at V and 2 bases at J, leaving 2 bases unmatched. Germline V gene sequence: CDR1 SEHNR, CDR2 FQNEAQ (reference sequence). Input material: peripheral blood. This TCR was recovered from a man aged 25-45 years with acute or convalescent COVID-19. The chain couples TRBV7-9 to TRBJ2-1; TRBD2 matches 11 bases. The CDR3 DNA reads TGTGCCAGCAGCCTTAGCGGGGGGGCCTACAATGAGCAGTTCTTC. Protein product: CASSLSGGAYNEQFF.